Below, 29 T cell receptor beta chains from the same sample are listed, as sequenced in a study of low-dose radiotherapy and immunotherapy resistance in tumors. TRAV- and TRBV-specific primers, spanning alpha and beta chains, primed first-strand cDNA. It was with a constant-region primer and a V-primer adapter that TCRs were amplified over roughly 20 PCR cycles. TCRdb reanalysed the reads using MiXCR and keeps one entry per CDR3 protein. Altogether 35,000 to 45,000 distinct CDR3 sequences are present, roughly 28% being singletons, with the ten largest covering 3.5% to 4.5%. Time point meaning: before trial treatment. The sample consisted of PBMCs, taken before treatment. The receptors originated from a male donor with gallbladder cancer.

This clonotype was observed a few times. The rearrangement uses TRBV29-1 and TRBJ2-1; 16 bases agree with TRBD2. With 3 bases clipped from V and 1 base from J, the junction kept 3 bases outside the gene matches. Looked up from germline, CDR1 is SQVTM and CDR2 is ANQGSEA. This CDR3 has 17 residues. CDR3 residues: CSVDGTSGGASYNEQFF. CDR3 DNA sequence: TGCAGCGTTGATGGGACTAGCGGGGGGGCATCCTACAATGAGCAGTTCTTC.

In its sample, this clonotype was seen many times. The chain links TRBV7-6 to TRBJ2-7, with D possibly TRBD1 on 7 matching bases. CDR3 size: 15 residues. Trimming removed 5 bases at V and 5 bases at J, with 19 bases between. In germline, CDR1 is SGHVS, CDR2 FNYEAQ. CDR3 in amino acids: CASSLTWGRGDEQYF. For the CDR3, the DNA is TGTGCCAGCAGCCTAACTTGGGGCAGGGGGGACGAGCAGTACTTC.

As regards this clonotype: This likely reflects a read error, since a far larger clone is one base away. This chain uses TRBV13 with TRBJ2-7; D might be TRBD1 (5 bases). CDR3 size: 14 residues. V lost 8 bases, J lost 2 bases, and 16 bases lay in between. In germline, CDR1 is PRHDT, CDR2 FYEKMQ (reference sequence). The CDR3 coding sequence is TGTGCCAGCCTCAAGGGCGACAGAACCTACGAGCAGTACTTC. Translation: CASLKGDRTYEQYF.

This clonotype was found many times. The V gene is TRBV7-3, the J gene TRBJ1-1; unclear D gene. The CDR3 is 13 amino acids. CDR1 is SGHTA, CDR2 FQGTGA, per germline. The V gene lost 5 bases and the J gene lost 5 bases, with 12 bases spanning the gap. CDR3 amino acids: CASSLPGGTEAFF. In DNA form, the CDR3 reads TGTGCCAGCAGCCTACCCGGAGGGACTGAAGCTTTCTTT.

This clonotype was counted between two and nine times. The genes are TRBV29-1 and TRBJ2-7; D unclear. The CDR3 has 11 amino acids. The germline CDR1 and CDR2 sequences are SQVTM and ANQGSEA. V lost 7 bases and J 3 bases, leaving 10 bases between the germline ends. This CDR3 reads CSALKSYEQYF. Written as DNA, the CDR3 is TGCAGCGCATTAAAGAGCTACGAGCAGTACTTC.

This sequence joins TRBV2 and TRBJ2-3; D uncertain. Germline values: CDR1 SNHLY, CDR2 FYNNEI. V gave up 3 bases and J gave up 1 base, with 14 bases separating them. The CDR3 is 16 amino acids. The CDR3 reads CASSEGLPGGTDTQYF. In DNA, the CDR3 is TGTGCCAGCAGTGAGGGCCTACCCGGAGGCACAGATACGCAGTATTTT.

This clonotype appeared many times. The CDR3 sequence: CASSLAVSGFSEAFF. In nucleotides, the CDR3 is TGCGCCAGCAGCTTGGCGGTGTCGGGGTTCTCTGAAGCTTTCTTT. The chain employs TRBV5-1 and TRBJ1-1; D uncertain. CDR3 length: 15 amino acids. The germline CDR1 and CDR2 sequences are SGHRS and YFSETQ. The V end lost 0 bases, the J end lost 6 bases, and 15 bases lay between the germline ends.

J is TRBJ2-1 and V is TRBV23-1; 10 bases match TRBD2. TRBV23-1 is given ORF status, its function remaining uncertain. V shed 3 bases, J shed 7 bases, and the junction held 3 bases outside the gene matches. The CDR3 runs 14 residues. The CDR3 region has the DNA TGCGCCAGCAGTCATCGGACTAGCGGAAATGAGCAGTTCTTC. Its protein product is CASSHRTSGNEQFF.

This clonotype turned up a few times. This chain links TRBV13 with TRBJ2-2; maybe TRBD1 (5 bases). This CDR3 spans 15 amino acids. Germline V lookup: CDR1 PRHDT, CDR2 FYEKMQ (reference sequence). Trimming took off 7 bases at V and 6 bases at J, with 18 bases between the two ends. CDR3 DNA sequence: TGTGCCAGCACCGATAAGGGGTGGGATCCCGGGGAGCTGTTTTTT. It codes for CASTDKGWDPGELFF.

This clonotype appeared a few times. V and J are TRBV20-1 and TRBJ1-5; TRBD1 matches 10 bases. The CDR3 consists of 15 residues. Germline lookup yields CDR1 DFQATT and CDR2 SNEGSKA (reference sequence). V lost 2 bases and J lost 2; bases outside the gene matches: 3. The DNA of the CDR3 is TGCAGTGCTAGAACCGGGACAGGGGGCAATCAGCCCCAGCATTTT. Protein: CSARTGTGGNQPQHF.

This clonotype was counted ten times or more. V usage is TRBV28 and J usage is TRBJ1-6; TRBD1 might be the D (6 bases). From germline, CDR1 is MDHEN and CDR2 SYDVKM. Trimming left V 5 bases short and J 7 bases short, with 18 bases between. The CDR3 spans 16 residues. The CDR3 loop reads CASSPRTGGWNSPLHF. In nucleotides, the CDR3 is TGTGCCAGCAGTCCCAGAACGGGGGGCTGGAATTCACCCCTCCACTTT.

This clonotype appeared many times. Written as DNA, the CDR3 is TGCGCCAGCAGCAGAATTTCCACAGATACGCAGTATTTT. Its translation is CASSRISTDTQYF. The rearrangement uses TRBV5-1 and TRBJ2-3; D gene unclear. The CDR3 sequence is 13 residues long. CDR1 is SGHRS, CDR2 YFSETQ, per germline. The V end was cut by 4 bases, the J end by 2 bases, with 8 bases between.

This clonotype has only one observation. A read error is the likely source, as a far larger clone sits one nucleotide away. The rearrangement links TRBV28 to TRBJ2-7, with D possibly being TRBD1 or TRBD2 (5 bases each). The CDR3 has 13 residues. Germline V gene lookup returns CDR1 MDHEN and CDR2 SYDVKM. The CDR3 nucleotides read TGTGCCACCAGTGAATTGCCTGGGGGCGAGCAGTACTTC. This encodes CATSELPGGEQYF. Based on the CDR3 plus reference TRBV28 and TRBJ2-7, the full variable domain is DVKVTQSSRYLVKRTGEKVFLECVQDMDHENMFWYRQDPGLGLRLIYFSYDVKMKEKGDIPEGYSVSREKKERFSLILESASTNQTSMYLCATSELPGGEQYFGPGTRLTVT.

This clonotype was detected a few times. This chain connects TRBV7-9 to TRBJ2-5; possibly TRBD2 for D (6 bases). Deletions cut 5 bases from V and 1 base from J, with 14 bases between. The CDR3 extends over 15 amino acids. Germline loops: CDR1 SEHNR, CDR2 FQNEAQ (reference sequence). The CDR3 sequence is CASSPRLTSQETQYF. CDR3 nucleotide sequence: TGTGCCAGCAGCCCTCGACTGACTAGCCAAGAGACCCAGTACTTC.

This clonotype came up many times. The chain recombines TRBV7-3 with TRBJ2-5; 8 bases align to TRBD2. The CDR3 covers 13 residues. J was trimmed by 9 bases and V by 1 base; bases with no gene match: 4. Per germline, CDR1 SGHTA and CDR2 FQGTGA. This chain's CDR3 is CASSLRVAGPQYF. The CDR3 bases are TGTGCCAGCAGCTTAAGGGTAGCGGGGCCCCAGTACTTC.

To note about this clonotype: A far larger clone is off by one base, so a read error is likely. The V call is TRBV7-6, the J call TRBJ2-1, with 11 positions matching TRBD2. CDR1 is SGHVS and CDR2 is FNYEAQ in the germline V gene. V dropped 3 bases and J dropped 6; count of bases not matched to a gene: 10. This CDR3 has 17 residues. The CDR3 sequence: CASSLTSTSGIANEQFF. The CDR3 nucleotides read TGTGCCAGCAGCTTGACCTCGACTAGCGGGATAGCCAATGAGCAGTTCTTC.

In its sample, this clonotype was seen many times. V is TRBV11-2 and J is TRBJ2-7; D may be TRBD1 (6 bases). The CDR3 totals 15 residues. Trimming removed 4 bases at V and 1 base at J, with 14 bases between. The germline V gene has CDR1 SGHAT and CDR2 FQNNGV. The CDR3 coding sequence is TGTGCCAGCAGCTCCTTACGGGACAAGTCCTACGAGCAGTACTTC. This translates into CASSSLRDKSYEQYF.

The chain uses TRBV6-5 and TRBJ1-2, with D tentatively TRBD1 (5 bases). CDR1 is MNHEY and CDR2 is SVGAGI in the germline V gene. The CDR3 length is 14 residues. Deletions cut 6 bases from V and 8 bases from J, with 19 bases between. CDR3 residues: CASSPYTTSGGYTF. The CDR3 nucleotides read TGTGCCAGCAGCCCCTACACAACCTCAGGGGGCTACACCTTC.

This clonotype was detected ten times or more. V usage is TRBV7-8 and J usage is TRBJ2-1; perhaps TRBD1 as D (5 bases). From germline, CDR1 is SGHVS and CDR2 FQNEAQ. The V end was cut by 1 base, the J end by 5 bases, with 21 bases between. The CDR3 runs 18 residues. In DNA form, the CDR3 reads TGTGCCAGCAGCTTAGTATTTACAGGTCAGCCCGCCAACAATGAGCAGTTCTTC. Translating it yields CASSLVFTGQPANNEQFF.

This clonotype was counted many times. The V and J genes are TRBV13 and TRBJ2-5; D unresolved. Trimming left V 5 bases short and J 8 bases short, with 12 bases between. This CDR3 is built from 12 residues. Per the germline V gene, CDR1 is PRHDT and CDR2 is FYEKMQ (reference sequence). This chain's CDR3 is CASSTPRETQYF. For the CDR3, the DNA is TGTGCCAGCAGCACCCCCCGTGAAACCCAGTACTTC.

This clonotype was observed a handful of times. The J gene is TRBJ2-7, the V gene TRBV23-1, with D perhaps TRBD1 or TRBD2 (5 bases each). TRBV23-1 falls under the ORF class, with uncertain function. V gave up 0 bases and J gave up 2 bases, with 20 bases separating them. CDR3 length: 18 amino acids. CDR3 DNA sequence: TGCGCCAGCAGTCAATCGGCCCCGGGGCAGCACCCTACCTACGAGCAGTACTTC. Translated, it gives CASSQSAPGQHPTYEQYF.

A few counts support this clonotype. This rearrangement joins TRBV5-4 to TRBJ2-2; D is ambiguous. Germline V lookup: CDR1 SGHNT, CDR2 YYREEE (reference sequence). V lost 1 base to trimming and J lost 4 bases, with 8 bases between them. The CDR3 length is 14 residues. In nucleotides, the CDR3 is TGTGCCAGCAGCTTGCCACCAAGCACCGGGGAGCTGTTTTTT. Its protein is CASSLPPSTGELFF.

This clonotype was seen at least ten times. The rearrangement links TRBV20-1 to TRBJ2-1; maybe TRBD1 (6 bases). Per the germline V gene, CDR1 is DFQATT and CDR2 is SNEGSKA (reference sequence). V lost 2 bases and J lost 4, with 12 bases in between. The CDR3 runs 14 residues. The CDR3 DNA follows: TGCAGTGCTAGACAGGGGTTCGTTTACAATGAGCAGTTCTTC. Amino acids: CSARQGFVYNEQFF.

This clonotype occurred many times. The CDR3 DNA follows: TGTGCCAGCAGCTTAGCGCCGAAGACAGGAGTTTCCTACGAGCAGTACTTC. It translates to CASSLAPKTGVSYEQYF. V gene TRBV7-8 combines with J gene TRBJ2-7; D possibly corresponds to TRBD1 (6 bases). The V end lost 0 bases, the J end lost 1 base, and 16 bases lay between the germline ends. The CDR3 is 17 amino acids. Germline V CDR1 and CDR2: SGHVS, FQNEAQ.

The chain is built from TRBV9 and TRBJ2-1; D is undetermined. The V end was cut by 0 bases, the J end by 0 bases, with 7 bases between. The CDR3 is 15 residues long. The germline V gene encodes CDR1 SGDLS and CDR2 YYNGEE. The CDR3 DNA is TGTGCCAGCAGCGTAGACTTCAGCTCCTACAATGAGCAGTTCTTC. Protein: CASSVDFSSYNEQFF.

The J gene is TRBJ2-7, the V gene TRBV3-1; the D is unclear. The CDR3 is 13 amino acids. Per germline, CDR1 LGHDT and CDR2 YNNKEL (reference sequence). V was shortened by 4 bases and J by 6 bases, with 13 bases between the two germline ends. CDR3 bases: TGTGCCAGCAGCCGCCCGGCTGGAATCGAGCAGTACTTC. Protein product: CASSRPAGIEQYF.

This clonotype was seen repeatedly, ten times or more. This rearrangement joins TRBV5-6 to TRBJ2-3; D uncertain. The ends were cut back, 3 bases at V and 2 bases at J, with 4 bases in the middle. Germline V gene sequence: CDR1 SGHDT, CDR2 YYEEEE. The CDR3 is made up of 12 amino acids. CDR3 nucleotides: TGTGCCAGCAGCTCGTACACAGATACGCAGTATTTT. Translation gives CASSSYTDTQYF.

In its sample, this clonotype was seen many times. The chain is built from TRBV2 and TRBJ2-3; no definite D call. The CDR3 spans 13 residues. Germline V gene sequence: CDR1 SNHLY, CDR2 FYNNEI. The V and J ends lost 7 bases and 2 bases respectively, with 10 bases between them. Here the CDR3 reads CASNGFFTDTQYF. The CDR3 DNA reads as TGTGCCAGCAATGGGTTTTTCACAGATACGCAGTATTTT. The full variable domain, its missing parts supplied by reference TRBV2 and TRBJ2-3, is EPEVTQTPSHQVTQMGQEVILRCVPISNHLYFYWYRQILGQKVEFLVSFYNNEISEKSEIFDDQFSVERPDGSNFTLKIRSTKLEDSAMYFCASNGFFTDTQYFGPGTRLTVL.

The chain carries TRBV7-7 and TRBJ2-2; 7 bases agree with TRBD1. The CDR3 totals 14 residues. Trimming at V came to 5 bases and at J to 5 bases, leaving 5 bases not matched to a gene. Germline V gene lookup returns CDR1 SSHAT and CDR2 FNYEAQ (reference sequence). The CDR3 DNA follows: TGTGCCAGCAGCAAGACGGGACAGACCGGGGAGCTGTTTTTT. Translation gives CASSKTGQTGELFF.